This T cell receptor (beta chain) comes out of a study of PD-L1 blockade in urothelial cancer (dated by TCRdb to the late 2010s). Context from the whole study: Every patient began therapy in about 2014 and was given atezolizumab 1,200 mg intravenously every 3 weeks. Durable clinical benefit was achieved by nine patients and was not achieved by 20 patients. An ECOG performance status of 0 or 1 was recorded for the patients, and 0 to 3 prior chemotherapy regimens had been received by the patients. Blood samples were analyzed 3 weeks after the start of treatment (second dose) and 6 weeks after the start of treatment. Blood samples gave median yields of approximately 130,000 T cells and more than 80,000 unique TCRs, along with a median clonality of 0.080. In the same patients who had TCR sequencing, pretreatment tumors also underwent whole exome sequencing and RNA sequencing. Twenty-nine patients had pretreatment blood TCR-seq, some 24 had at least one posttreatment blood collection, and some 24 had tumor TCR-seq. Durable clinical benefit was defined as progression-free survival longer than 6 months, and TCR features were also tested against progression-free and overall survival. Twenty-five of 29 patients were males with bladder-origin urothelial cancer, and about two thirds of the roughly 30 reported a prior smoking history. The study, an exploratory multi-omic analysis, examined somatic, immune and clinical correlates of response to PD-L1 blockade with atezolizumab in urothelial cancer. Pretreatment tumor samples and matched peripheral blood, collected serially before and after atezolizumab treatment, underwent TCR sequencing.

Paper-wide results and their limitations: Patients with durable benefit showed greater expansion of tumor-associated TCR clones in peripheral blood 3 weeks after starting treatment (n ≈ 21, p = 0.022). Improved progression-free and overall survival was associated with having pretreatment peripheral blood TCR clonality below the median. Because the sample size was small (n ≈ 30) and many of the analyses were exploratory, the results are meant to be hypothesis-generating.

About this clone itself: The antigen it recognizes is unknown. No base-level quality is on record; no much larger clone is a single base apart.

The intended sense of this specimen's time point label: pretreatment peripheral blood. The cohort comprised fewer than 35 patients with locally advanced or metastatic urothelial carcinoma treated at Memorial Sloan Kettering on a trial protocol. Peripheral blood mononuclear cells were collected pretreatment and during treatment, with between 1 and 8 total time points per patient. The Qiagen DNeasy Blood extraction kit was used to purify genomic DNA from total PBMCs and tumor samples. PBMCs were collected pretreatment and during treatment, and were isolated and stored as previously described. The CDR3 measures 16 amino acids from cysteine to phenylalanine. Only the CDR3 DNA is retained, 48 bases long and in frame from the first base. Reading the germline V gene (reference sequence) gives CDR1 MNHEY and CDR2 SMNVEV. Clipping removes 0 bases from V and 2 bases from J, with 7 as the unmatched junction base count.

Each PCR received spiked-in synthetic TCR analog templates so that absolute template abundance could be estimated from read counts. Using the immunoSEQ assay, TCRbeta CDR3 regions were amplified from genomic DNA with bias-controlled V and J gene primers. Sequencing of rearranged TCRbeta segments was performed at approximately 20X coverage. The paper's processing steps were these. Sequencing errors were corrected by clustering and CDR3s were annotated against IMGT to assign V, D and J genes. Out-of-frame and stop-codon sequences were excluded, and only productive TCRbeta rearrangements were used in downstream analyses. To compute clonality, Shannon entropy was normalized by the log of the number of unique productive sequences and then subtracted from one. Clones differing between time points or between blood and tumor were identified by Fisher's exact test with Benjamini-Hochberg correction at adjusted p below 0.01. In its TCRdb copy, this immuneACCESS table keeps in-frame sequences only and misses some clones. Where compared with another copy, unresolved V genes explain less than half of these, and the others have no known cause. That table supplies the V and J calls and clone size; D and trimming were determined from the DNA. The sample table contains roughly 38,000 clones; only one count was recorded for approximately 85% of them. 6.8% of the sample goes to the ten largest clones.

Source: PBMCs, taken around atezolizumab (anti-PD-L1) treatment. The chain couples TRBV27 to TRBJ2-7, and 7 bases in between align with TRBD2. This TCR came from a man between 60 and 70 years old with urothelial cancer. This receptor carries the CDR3 CASSLSGGRAPYEQYF. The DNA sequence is TGTGCCAGCAGTTTATCCGGGGGGAGGGCCCCCTACGAGCAGTACTTC.